Shown below are 29 T cell receptor beta chains from a single sample sequenced in a study of blood T cell repertoires in COVID-19. Libraries were prepared by immunoSEQ multiplex PCR; TCRdb keeps only in-frame clonotypes and omits some of them. This sample has 79,000 or so clones; 80% to 90% occur once, and the top ten carry approximately 9.9%. What was sequenced was peripheral blood. These TCRs come from a man aged 60 to 69 with COVID-19, enrolled during active disease.

The rearrangement uses TRBV6-6 and TRBJ2-1, with TRBD2 matching 10 bases. The CDR3 runs to 15 residues. V was clipped by 4 bases and J by 4 bases; unmatched bases: 4. Per germline, CDR1 MNHNY and CDR2 SVGAGI (reference sequence). The CDR3 reads CASSFSSGSYNEQFF. The CDR3 coding sequence is TGTGCCAGCAGTTTCTCTAGCGGGAGTTACAATGAGCAGTTCTTC.

This chain links TRBV7-2 with TRBJ1-1, with D tentatively TRBD1 (6 bases). The CDR3 length is 15 residues. V was clipped by 1 base and J by 1 base, with 10 bases between them. From germline, CDR1 is SGHTA and CDR2 FQGNSA. This chain's CDR3 is CASSLDLQGNTEAFF. The CDR3 DNA reads as TGTGCCAGCAGCTTAGATTTACAGGGGAACACTGAAGCTTTCTTT.

The rearrangement uses TRBV28 and TRBJ2-6; the match to TRBD1 covers 7 bases. Trimming removed 5 bases from V and 2 bases from J; junction bases left unmatched: 6. The CDR3 length is 16 residues. CDR1 and CDR2 (germline): MDHEN, SYDVKM. CDR3 amino acids: CASSPYTGAGANVLTF. The CDR3 bases are TGTGCCAGCAGTCCCTACACAGGGGCTGGGGCCAACGTCCTGACTTTC.

In its sample, this clone was seen once. This chain connects TRBV10-3 to TRBJ1-5; 10 bases agree with TRBD1. The CDR3 is 16 amino acids. With 9 bases clipped from V and 2 bases from J, the junction kept 10 bases outside the gene matches. Per the germline V gene, CDR1 is ENHRY and CDR2 is SYGVKD. The CDR3: CAIPGTGVSGNQPQHF. CDR3 sequence (DNA): TGTGCCATACCGGGGACAGGGGTCAGTGGCAATCAGCCCCAGCATTTT.

The chain carries TRBV19 and TRBJ2-7; 12 bases are shared with TRBD2. The junction had 5 bases not matched to a gene; V was cut back by 5 bases and J by 6 bases. This CDR3 has 14 residues. Germline CDR1 LNHDA, CDR2 SQIVND (reference sequence). CDR3 sequence reads: CASSPGTSGPEQYF. The CDR3 DNA follows: TGTGCCAGTAGTCCTGGGACTAGCGGGCCCGAGCAGTACTTC.

Comment on this clone: The sample contains more than one DNA sequence encoding this CDR3. V is TRBV9 and J is TRBJ2-2; 10 bases map to TRBD2. This CDR3 comprises 16 residues. Germline V lookup: CDR1 SGDLS, CDR2 YYNGEE. With 0 bases clipped from V and 3 bases from J, the junction kept 2 bases outside the gene matches. Here the CDR3 reads CASSVGLAGDTGELFF. The CDR3 DNA sequence: TGTGCCAGCAGCGTAGGCCTAGCGGGGGACACCGGGGAGCTGTTTTTT.

This clone was seen a single time. V gene TRBV18 combines with J gene TRBJ1-4; no clear D. Germline V gene sequence: CDR1 KGHSH, CDR2 LQKENI. CDR3 length: 13 amino acids. Trimming stripped 3 bases from V and 0 bases from J, with 2 bases between. The CDR3 loop reads CASSPSTNEKLFF. The CDR3 nucleotides read TGTGCCAGCTCACCCTCAACTAATGAAAAACTGTTTTTT.

The rearrangement joins TRBV6-5 to TRBJ1-2, with 7 bases matching TRBD1. The CDR3 loop spans 16 amino acids. The germline gives CDR1 MNHEY, CDR2 SVGAGI. The trim removed 0 bases at V and 1 base at J, leaving 5 bases unmatched. The CDR3 region is CASSYSTGLYNYGYTF. CDR3 coding DNA: TGTGCCAGCAGTTACTCGACAGGGCTCTATAACTATGGCTACACCTTC.

This clone has just one count. The rearrangement uses TRBV6-5 and TRBJ1-2; 9 bases line up with TRBD1. V lost 6 bases to trimming and J lost 3 bases; unmatched junction nucleotides: 5. Germline V CDR1 and CDR2: MNHEY, SVGAGI. This CDR3 is built from 14 residues. The DNA of the CDR3 is TGTGCCAGCAGAGACACAGGGGGCTACTATGGCTACACCTTC. Its translation: CASRDTGGYYGYTF.

This chain connects TRBV6-5 to TRBJ2-1; 11 bases agree with TRBD1. J was trimmed by 8 bases and V by 2 bases; bases with no gene match: 8. Germline V gene sequence: CDR1 MNHEY, CDR2 SVGAGI. The CDR3 consists of 16 residues. CDR3 sequence reads: CASSYRTGGRYDEQFF. In DNA, the CDR3 is TGTGCCAGCAGTTACAGGACAGGGGGCCGATACGATGAGCAGTTCTTC.

This rearrangement joins TRBV19 to TRBJ1-2, with unresolved D. Trimming took off 3 bases at V and 8 bases at J, with 10 bases between the two ends. In germline, CDR1 is LNHDA, CDR2 SQIVND (reference sequence). The CDR3 has 12 residues. In DNA, the CDR3 is TGTGCCAGTAGTATCCCAGCAGGAGGCTACACCTTC. Its translation: CASSIPAGGYTF. Full variable domain (rest looked up from reference TRBV19 and TRBJ1-2): DGGITQSPKYLFRKEGQNVTLSCEQNLNHDAMYWYRQDPGQGLRLIYYSQIVNDFQKGDIAEGYSVSREKKESFPLTVTSAQKNPTAFYLCASSIPAGGYTFGSGTRLTVV.

This clone was observed a few times. The chain has TRBV18 and TRBJ1-5; 7 positions match TRBD1. The CDR3 totals 15 residues. Trimming took 3 bases from V and 5 from J; bases not matched to a gene: 7. Germline loops: CDR1 KGHSH, CDR2 LQKENI. CDR3 sequence (DNA): TGTGCCAGCTCACCCGGACAGGTCGGGGATCAGCCCCAGCATTTT. It codes for CASSPGQVGDQPQHF.

This chain joins TRBV11-2 and TRBJ1-1; D is unclear. The CDR3 spans 15 residues. Trimming pared 1 base from V and 1 base from J, leaving 10 bases between. CDR1 and CDR2 (germline): SGHAT, FQNNGV. The CDR3 coding sequence is TGTGCCAGCAGCTTAGGTCCGGGTTGGAACACTGAAGCTTTCTTT. Its translation: CASSLGPGWNTEAFF. Drawing the rest from reference TRBV11-2 and TRBJ1-1, the complete variable domain is EAGVAQSPRYKIIEKRQSVAFWCNPISGHATLYWYQQILGQGPKLLIQFQNNGVVDDSQLPKDRFSAERLKGVDSTLKIQPAKLEDSAVYLCASSLGPGWNTEAFFGQGTRLTVV.

The chain uses TRBV12-5 and TRBJ1-4; a possible D gene is TRBD1 (5 bases). There are 16 residues in the CDR3. CDR1 and CDR2 from the germline V gene are LGHNT and FRNRAP. The ends were cut back, 1 base at V and 0 bases at J, with 9 bases in the middle. This chain's CDR3 is CASGLGQTTTNEKLFF. The CDR3 DNA reads as TGTGCTAGTGGTTTGGGACAGACCACAACTAATGAAAAACTGTTTTTT.

The genes are TRBV11-2 and TRBJ2-7, with 9 bases matching TRBD2. After removal of 2 bases from V and 5 bases from J, the junction contained 4 bases not matched to a gene. Germline CDR1 is SGHAT and CDR2 is FQNNGV. CDR3 length: 14 residues. CDR3 in DNA: TGTGCCAGCAGCTTACTAGCGGGATCGAACGAGCAGTACTTC. It encodes CASSLLAGSNEQYF.

The V gene is TRBV28, the J gene TRBJ1-2; 9 nucleotides match TRBD1. The V segment lost 5 bases and the J segment 8 bases; nucleotides outside the gene matches: 9. CDR1 and CDR2 from the germline V gene are MDHEN and SYDVKM. The CDR3 length is 14 residues. The CDR3 spells CASSTSGTGNGYTF. CDR3 DNA sequence: TGTGCCAGCAGTACCTCCGGGACAGGGAACGGCTACACCTTC.

The chain carries TRBV14 and TRBJ2-5; 9 bases fit TRBD1. The CDR3 covers 13 residues. Germline CDR1 and CDR2: SGHDN and FVKESK. The J segment lost 3 bases and the V segment lost 5 bases, leaving 1 base of the junction unmatched. The CDR3 region is CASSWTGEETQYF. The CDR3 DNA sequence: TGTGCCAGCAGCTGGACAGGGGAAGAGACCCAGTACTTC.

The chain links TRBV2 to TRBJ1-2, with no clear D. CDR3 size: 16 residues. Germline lookup yields CDR1 SNHLY and CDR2 FYNNEI. V lost 1 base, J lost 6 bases, and 18 bases lay in between. The CDR3 nucleotides read TGTGCCAGCAGTGAAGGGCCACAAACAGTGGGAGATGGCTACACCTTC. It codes for CASSEGPQTVGDGYTF.

The genes are TRBV7-9 and TRBJ2-7; D possibly corresponds to TRBD2 (6 bases). The CDR3 loop spans 14 amino acids. Germline lookup yields CDR1 SEHNR and CDR2 FQNEAQ (reference sequence). Trimming left V 6 bases short and J 5 bases short, with 17 bases between. The CDR3: CASRSHGAGNEQYF. In DNA, the CDR3 is TGTGCCAGCAGGTCGCACGGGGCGGGAAACGAGCAGTACTTC.

The rearrangement links TRBV24-1 to TRBJ2-5; 9 nucleotides line up with TRBD1. The V segment lost 11 bases and the J segment 1 base; nucleotides outside the gene matches: 13. The length of the CDR3 is 16 residues. Germline V gene sequence: CDR1 KGHDR, CDR2 SFDVKD. For the CDR3, the DNA is TGTGCCAGCTTAACAGGGGGCTTTGTTTCCCAAGAGACCCAGTACTTC. Translated: CASLTGGFVSQETQYF.

In this sample, this clone turned up once. The chain recombines TRBV5-5 with TRBJ2-1; 9 bases line up with TRBD2. The CDR3 spans 14 residues. Germline lookup yields CDR1 SGHKS and CDR2 YYEKEE (reference sequence). V dropped 6 bases and J dropped 7; count of bases not matched to a gene: 8. This chain's CDR3 is CASTPGLAGNEQFF. In nucleotides, the CDR3 is TGTGCCAGCACCCCGGGACTAGCAGGGAATGAGCAGTTCTTC.

This chain joins TRBV6-6 and TRBJ2-1; D is possibly TRBD2 (6 bases). Germline lookup yields CDR1 MNHNY and CDR2 SVGAGI (reference sequence). Trimming stripped 5 bases from V and 4 bases from J, with 15 bases between. The CDR3 covers 15 residues. CDR3 in DNA: TGTGCCAGCAGTCCCGATGGGGGGATTTACAATGAGCAGTTCTTC. This codes for CASSPDGGIYNEQFF.

The CDR3, as DNA: TGTGCCAGCAGCTTTAGGCGGGGGAACTACGAGCAGTACTTC. Protein product: CASSFRRGNYEQYF. V gene TRBV7-3 combines with J gene TRBJ2-7; 7 nucleotides line up with TRBD2. With V trimmed by 3 bases and J by 3 bases, 5 bases remained unmatched. Germline CDR1 reads SGHTA; CDR2 reads FQGTGA. The CDR3 extends over 14 amino acids.

The chain couples TRBV28 to TRBJ2-7; 7 bases agree with TRBD1. The CDR3 loop spans 15 amino acids. Trimming removed 5 bases from V and 6 bases from J; junction bases left unmatched: 13. CDR1 and CDR2 from the germline V gene are MDHEN and SYDVKM. CDR3 in amino acids: CASSDGQAPRVEQYF. The DNA of the CDR3 is TGTGCCAGCAGTGACGGACAGGCACCTCGGGTCGAGCAGTACTTC.

V usage is TRBV5-4 and J usage is TRBJ2-1; 10 bases agree with TRBD2. V trimming: 0 bases; J trimming: 10 bases; junction bases outside the gene matches: 10. This CDR3 has 16 amino acids. Germline CDR1 reads SGHNT; CDR2 reads YYREEE (reference sequence). Here the CDR3 reads CASSLGGLAGAAEQFF. The DNA of the CDR3 is TGTGCCAGCAGCTTGGGCGGTCTAGCGGGGGCGGCGGAGCAGTTCTTC.

In its sample, this clone was seen once. The CDR3 DNA follows: TGTGCCAGCAGCGTAGTCGGGGGAGGACAGGCCTACAATGAGCAGTTCTTC. This codes for CASSVVGGGQAYNEQFF. This chain joins TRBV9 and TRBJ2-1, with TRBD1 as a possible D gene (7 bases). V was pared by 0 bases and J by 2 bases, with 15 bases between. This CDR3 is 17 amino acids long. Germline loops: CDR1 SGDLS, CDR2 YYNGEE.

This clone was counted a single time. The chain carries TRBV7-9 and TRBJ1-6; D unresolved. The V gene's germline CDR1 is SEHNR and CDR2 FQNEAQ (reference sequence). The CDR3 is 14 amino acids. Trimming took 1 base from V and 8 from J, leaving 9 bases between them. This chain's CDR3 is CASSLGFTDSPLHF. The CDR3 bases are TGTGCCAGCAGCTTAGGGTTTACAGATTCACCCCTCCACTTT.

This chain uses TRBV21-1 with TRBJ2-1; whether TRBD2, the table's D call, matches the DNA was not checked. TRBV21-1 is a known pseudogene. The CDR3 consists of 19 residues. The CDR3 sequence is CASSKSTTMGGGVYNEQFF. The DNA for the CDR3 is TGTGCCAGCAGCAAATCGACCACTATGGGCGGGGGGGTCTACAATGAGCAGTTCTTC.

The chain has TRBV3-1 (or the pseudogene TRBV3-2) and TRBJ2-7; TRBD1 is a possible D gene (5 bases). This CDR3 contains 13 residues. Germline lookup yields CDR1 LGHDT and CDR2 YNNKEL (reference sequence). The germline V and J ends were trimmed by 5 bases and 5 bases, with 13 bases remaining between them. CDR3: CASSFPTGNEQYF. DNA for the CDR3: TGTGCCAGCAGCTTCCCTACAGGAAACGAGCAGTACTTC.